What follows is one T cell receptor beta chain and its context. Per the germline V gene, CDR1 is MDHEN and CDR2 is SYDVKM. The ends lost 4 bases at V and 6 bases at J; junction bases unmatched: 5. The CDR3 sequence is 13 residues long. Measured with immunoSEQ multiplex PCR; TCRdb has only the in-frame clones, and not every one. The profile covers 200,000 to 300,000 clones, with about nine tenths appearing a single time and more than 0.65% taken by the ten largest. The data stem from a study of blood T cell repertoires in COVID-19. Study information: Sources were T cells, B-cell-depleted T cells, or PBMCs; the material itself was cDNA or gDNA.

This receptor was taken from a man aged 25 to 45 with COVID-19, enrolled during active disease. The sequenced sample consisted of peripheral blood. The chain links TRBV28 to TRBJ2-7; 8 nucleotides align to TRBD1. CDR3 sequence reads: CASSSGQGLEQYF. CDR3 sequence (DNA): TGTGCCAGCAGTTCAGGACAGGGTCTCGAGCAGTACTTC.